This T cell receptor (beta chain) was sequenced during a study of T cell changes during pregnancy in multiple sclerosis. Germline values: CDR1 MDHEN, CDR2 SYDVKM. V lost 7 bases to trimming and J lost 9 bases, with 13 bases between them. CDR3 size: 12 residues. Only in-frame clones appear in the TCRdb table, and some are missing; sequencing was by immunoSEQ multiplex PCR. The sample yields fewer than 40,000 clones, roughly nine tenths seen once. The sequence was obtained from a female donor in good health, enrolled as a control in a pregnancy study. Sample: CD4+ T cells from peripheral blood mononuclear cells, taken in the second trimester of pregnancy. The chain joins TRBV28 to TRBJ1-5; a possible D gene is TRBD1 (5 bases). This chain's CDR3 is CASKQGHPPQHF. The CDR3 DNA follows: TGTGCCAGCAAGCAGGGCCATCCGCCCCAGCATTTT. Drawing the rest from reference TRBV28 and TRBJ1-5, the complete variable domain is DVKVTQSSRYLVKRTGEKVFLECVQDMDHENMFWYRQDPGLGLRLIYFSYDVKMKEKGDIPEGYSVSREKKERFSLILESASTNQTSMYLCASKQGHPPQHFGDGTRLSIL.